A selection of T cell receptor beta chains follows, all from one sample in a study of shared clonotypes between healthy human individuals. Measured with immunoSEQ multiplex PCR; TCRdb has only the in-frame clones, and not every one. The sample consists of millions of clones, around 96% of them appearing once. The sample comprised naive CD8+ T cells sorted from blood. All receptors derive from a man aged 18 to 30 in good health. CDR3s include the opening cysteine and the closing phenylalanine or tryptophan. A D gene is named only where the DNA matches it firmly. The size field is filled for only some rows; it gives once, few, many or a size class.

cdr3_aa: CASSRFPTSYLSTGSYNEQFF
cdr3_nt: TGTGCCAGCAGTAGGTTTCCTACTAGCTACCTTTCCACGGGGTCCTACAATGAGCAGTTCTTC
d_call: -
clone_size: -
v_call: TRBV27
j_call: TRBJ2-1

cdr3_aa: CASSLLIVSNNEQFF
cdr3_nt: TGTGCCAGCAGCTTGTTGATAGTGAGTAACAATGAGCAGTTCTTC
d_call: -
clone_size: -
v_call: TRBV5-6
j_call: TRBJ2-1

cdr3_aa: CASSLGQGSSYEQYF
cdr3_nt: TGCGCCAGCAGCCTCGGACAGGGAAGCTCCTACGAGCAGTACTTC
d_call: TRBD1
clone_size: -
v_call: TRBV4-1
j_call: TRBJ2-7

cdr3_aa: CASSSPVNTEAFF
cdr3_nt: TGTGCCAGCAGCTCACCAGTTAACACTGAAGCTTTCTTT
d_call: -
clone_size: -
v_call: TRBV7-9
j_call: TRBJ1-1

cdr3_aa: CATSQGQSGNTIYF
cdr3_nt: TGCGCCACCTCACAGGGGCAATCGGGAAACACCATATATTTT
d_call: TRBD1
clone_size: -
v_call: TRBV4-1
j_call: TRBJ1-3

cdr3_aa: CASSPLDQGELEAFF
cdr3_nt: TGTGCCAGCTCACCACTCGACCAGGGAGAACTTGAAGCTTTCTTT
d_call: -
clone_size: -
v_call: TRBV18
j_call: TRBJ1-1

cdr3_aa: CASSLEAGTGFAYEQYF
cdr3_nt: TGTGCCAGCAGCTTAGAAGCCGGGACAGGGTTCGCCTACGAGCAGTACTTC
d_call: TRBD1
clone_size: -
v_call: TRBV11-2
j_call: TRBJ2-7

cdr3_aa: CASSRIPYEQYF
cdr3_nt: TGTGCCAGCAGCCGTATACCCTACGAGCAGTACTTC
d_call: -
clone_size: once
v_call: TRBV5-6
j_call: TRBJ2-7

cdr3_aa: CASSSGLAGGPTDTQYF
cdr3_nt: TGTGCCAGCAGCTCGGGACTAGCGGGAGGGCCTACAGATACGCAGTATTTT
d_call: TRBD2
clone_size: -
v_call: TRBV7-2
j_call: TRBJ2-3

cdr3_aa: CSVEGTDRGVDTEAFF
cdr3_nt: TGCAGCGTTGAAGGGACGGACAGGGGGGTCGACACTGAAGCTTTCTTT
d_call: TRBD1
clone_size: -
v_call: TRBV29-1
j_call: TRBJ1-1

cdr3_aa: CASSLTEYNEQFF
cdr3_nt: TGTGCCAGCAGCCTGACGGAGTACAATGAGCAGTTCTTC
d_call: -
clone_size: -
v_call: TRBV6-5
j_call: TRBJ2-1

cdr3_aa: CASSLAEDGYEQYF
cdr3_nt: TGTGCCAGCAGCTTAGCGGAAGACGGTTACGAGCAGTACTTC
d_call: -
clone_size: once
v_call: TRBV7-9
j_call: TRBJ2-7

cdr3_aa: CASSSTGSAYYEQYF
cdr3_nt: TGTGCCAGCAGTTCCACAGGTAGCGCTTATTACGAGCAGTACTTC
d_call: -
clone_size: -
v_call: TRBV6-5
j_call: TRBJ2-7

cdr3_aa: CASSTIGTSGSPTDTQYF
cdr3_nt: TGCGCCAGCAGCACGATCGGGACTAGCGGGAGTCCAACAGATACGCAGTATTTT
d_call: TRBD2
clone_size: -
v_call: TRBV5-1
j_call: TRBJ2-3

cdr3_aa: CASSQGTSGSRPDTQYF
cdr3_nt: TGCGCCAGTAGCCAGGGGACTAGCGGGAGTCGGCCAGATACGCAGTATTTT
d_call: TRBD2
clone_size: -
v_call: TRBV5-1
j_call: TRBJ2-3

cdr3_aa: CASSFGVLWREQYF
cdr3_nt: TGTGCCAGCAGCTTCGGGGTCCTATGGCGCGAGCAGTACTTC
d_call: -
clone_size: -
v_call: TRBV7-2
j_call: TRBJ2-7

cdr3_aa: CASSSSTGGRADTQYF
cdr3_nt: TGTGCCAGCAGCTCTTCAACAGGGGGCAGGGCAGATACGCAGTATTTT
d_call: TRBD1
clone_size: -
v_call: TRBV7-9
j_call: TRBJ2-3

cdr3_aa: CASSLFQENTEAFF
cdr3_nt: TGTGCCAGCAGTTTATTCCAGGAGAACACTGAAGCTTTCTTT
d_call: -
clone_size: -
v_call: TRBV28
j_call: TRBJ1-1

cdr3_aa: CASRVGGLYEQYF
cdr3_nt: TGTGCCAGCAGGGTGGGCGGGCTTTACGAGCAGTACTTC
d_call: -
clone_size: -
v_call: TRBV2
j_call: TRBJ2-7

cdr3_aa: CASSLETSGQYF
cdr3_nt: TGTGCCAGCAGCTTAGAAACCTCCGGGCAGTACTTC
d_call: -
clone_size: -
v_call: TRBV11-2
j_call: TRBJ2-7

cdr3_aa: CASSSGPQGYEQYF
cdr3_nt: TGTGCCAGTAGCTCCGGGCCCCAGGGATACGAGCAGTACTTC
d_call: -
clone_size: few
v_call: TRBV19
j_call: TRBJ2-7

cdr3_aa: CASSYSTGGNSPLHF
cdr3_nt: TGTGCCAGCAGTTACTCCACGGGCGGAAATTCACCCCTCCACTTT
d_call: -
clone_size: -
v_call: TRBV6-5
j_call: TRBJ1-6

cdr3_aa: CSVENSYQETQYF
cdr3_nt: TGCAGCGTTGAAAACAGTTACCAAGAGACCCAGTACTTC
d_call: -
clone_size: once
v_call: TRBV29-1
j_call: TRBJ2-5

cdr3_aa: CASSLAGTGDEQYF
cdr3_nt: TGTGCCAGCAGCCTCGCCGGGACAGGGGACGAGCAGTACTTC
d_call: TRBD1
clone_size: once
v_call: TRBV7-9
j_call: TRBJ2-7

cdr3_aa: CASSPGLAGVYNEQFF
cdr3_nt: TGTGCCAGCAGCCCAGGACTAGCGGGGGTCTACAATGAGCAGTTCTTC
d_call: TRBD2
clone_size: -
v_call: TRBV9
j_call: TRBJ2-1